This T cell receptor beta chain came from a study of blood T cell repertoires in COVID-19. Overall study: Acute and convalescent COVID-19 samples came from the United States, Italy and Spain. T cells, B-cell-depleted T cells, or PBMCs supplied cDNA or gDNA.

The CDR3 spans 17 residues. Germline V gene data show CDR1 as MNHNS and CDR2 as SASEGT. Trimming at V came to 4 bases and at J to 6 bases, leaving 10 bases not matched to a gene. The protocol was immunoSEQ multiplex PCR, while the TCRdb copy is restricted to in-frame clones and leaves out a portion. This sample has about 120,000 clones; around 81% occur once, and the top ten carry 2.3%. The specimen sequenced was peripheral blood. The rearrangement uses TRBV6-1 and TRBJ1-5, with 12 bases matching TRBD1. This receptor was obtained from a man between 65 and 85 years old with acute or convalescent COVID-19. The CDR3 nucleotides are TGTGCCAGCAGTGGGGACAGGGGGCGTCCCGGGCGTCAGCCCCAGCATTTT. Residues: CASSGDRGRPGRQPQHF.